Detailed here is one T cell receptor beta chain. This record comes from a study of CD8 T cells in Susac syndrome. V lost 4 bases, J lost 6 bases, and 21 bases lay in between. CDR3 length: 16 residues. Germline-derived CDR1 and CDR2 are SEHNR and FQNEAQ (reference sequence). RNA was extracted with the RNeasy kit, and a quantity of roughly 0.5 to 1 ug was reverse transcribed using random hexamers. TCRdb itself ran the immunoSEQ multiplex PCR reads through MiXCR, one entry per CDR3 protein. The sample lists about 300,000 distinct CDR3 sequences; approximately 89% were seen once. The source material was CD8+ T cells from PBMCs. The rearrangement links TRBV7-9 to TRBJ1-2; D may be TRBD1 (5 bases). This TCR came from a human donor with multiple sclerosis. The CDR3 loop is CASSSSRWDAEDGYTF. The CDR3 coding sequence is TGTGCCAGCAGCTCATCCCGGTGGGACGCAGAGGATGGCTACACCTTC.